The sequence of this TCR beta chain was determined in a study of coeliac disease. In this sample, this clone turned up once. Here immunoSEQ multiplex PCR was the method, and the copy in TCRdb shows in-frame clones only, minus some. The repertoire consists of some 8,700 clones, with around three fifths occurring once and the leading ten covering around 9.5%. The sample comprised intraepithelial lymphocytes from the gut. The sequence came from a woman in her sixties with celiac disease.

The CDR3 region is CATSSGYEQYF. Written as DNA, the CDR3 is TGTGCCACTTCCAGTGGCTACGAGCAGTACTTC. This chain links TRBV28 with TRBJ2-7; D is undetermined. This CDR3 comprises 11 residues. Per germline, CDR1 MDHEN and CDR2 SYDVKM. V was pared by 10 bases and J by 3 bases, with 10 bases between.